This paragraph covers one T cell receptor beta chain sequence. The target antigen is unknown. V lost 0 bases and J 4 bases, leaving 10 bases between the germline ends. Germline CDR1 reads SNHLY; CDR2 reads FYNNEI. This CDR3 has 15 residues. The data originate from a study of shared clonotypes between healthy human individuals. Study-wide points: The genetic and exposure-history diversity represented was limited by few donors.

As processed by the authors: Filtering differed for immunoSEQ, which gave only junction sequences without quality scores. Profiling relied on immunoSEQ multiplex PCR, and the TCRdb table lists in-frame clones only, not all of them. The V and J calls and clone size come from that table; D and trimming were worked out from the DNA. The profile shows roughly 1.5 million clones, approximately 98% of them singletons. This rearrangement joins TRBV2 to TRBJ2-1; D not certain. The sequence was obtained from a man aged 30 to 39 in good health. The sequenced sample consisted of naive CD4+ T cells sorted from blood. As to subset: CD45RA+ positively selected. CDR3 loop: CASSEAGSGYNEQFF. CDR3 DNA sequence: TGTGCCAGCAGTGAAGCTGGCAGTGGGTACAATGAGCAGTTCTTC.